This TCR beta chain derives from a study of CD8+ T cells in alopecia areata. cDNA serving as the sequencing template came from extracted, reverse transcribed RNA. The protocol was immunoSEQ multiplex PCR, while the TCRdb copy is restricted to in-frame clones and leaves out a portion. The sample was found to contain about 120,000 clones, and every one recurs. The CDR3 spans 15 residues. V lost 2 bases to trimming and J lost 0 bases, with 11 bases between them. CDR1 NSQYPW and CDR2 LRSPGD come from the germline V gene (reference sequence). This clone has only a few counts. Gene names denote mouse genes. The CDR3 end is not reached by the read, which stops 4 residues before it; the germline J gene fills it in.

This receptor was taken from a C3H/HeJ mouse with alopecia areata. The strain's MHC type: H2-k. This chain links TRBV1 with TRBJ2-7, with D perhaps TRBD1 (6 bases). Material for sequencing was lesional skin. The CDR3 region is CTCSATGSLSYEQYF. The DNA read from the CDR3 is TGCACCTGCAGTGCAACAGGGTCCCTCTCCTAT.